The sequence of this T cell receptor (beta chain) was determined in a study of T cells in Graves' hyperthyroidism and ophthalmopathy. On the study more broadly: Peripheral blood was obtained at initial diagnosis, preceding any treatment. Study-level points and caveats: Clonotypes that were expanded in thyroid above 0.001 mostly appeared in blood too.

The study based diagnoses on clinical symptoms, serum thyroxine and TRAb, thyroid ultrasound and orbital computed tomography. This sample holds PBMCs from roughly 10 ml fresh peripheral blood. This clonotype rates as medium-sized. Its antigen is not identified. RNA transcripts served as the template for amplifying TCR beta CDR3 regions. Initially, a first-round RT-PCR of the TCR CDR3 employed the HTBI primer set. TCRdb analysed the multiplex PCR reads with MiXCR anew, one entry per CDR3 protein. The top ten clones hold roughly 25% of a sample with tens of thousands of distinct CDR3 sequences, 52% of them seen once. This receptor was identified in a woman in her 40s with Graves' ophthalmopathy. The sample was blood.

CDR3 in amino acids: CASSETGVGSPLHF. For the CDR3, the DNA is TGTGCCAGCAGCGAAACAGGGGTTGGATCACCCCTCCACTTT. This chain uses TRBV7-6 with TRBJ1-6; 7 bases agree with TRBD1. In germline, CDR1 is SGHVS, CDR2 FNYEAQ. The CDR3 is made up of 14 amino acids. V gave up 5 bases and J gave up 10 bases; unmatched junction bases: 8.